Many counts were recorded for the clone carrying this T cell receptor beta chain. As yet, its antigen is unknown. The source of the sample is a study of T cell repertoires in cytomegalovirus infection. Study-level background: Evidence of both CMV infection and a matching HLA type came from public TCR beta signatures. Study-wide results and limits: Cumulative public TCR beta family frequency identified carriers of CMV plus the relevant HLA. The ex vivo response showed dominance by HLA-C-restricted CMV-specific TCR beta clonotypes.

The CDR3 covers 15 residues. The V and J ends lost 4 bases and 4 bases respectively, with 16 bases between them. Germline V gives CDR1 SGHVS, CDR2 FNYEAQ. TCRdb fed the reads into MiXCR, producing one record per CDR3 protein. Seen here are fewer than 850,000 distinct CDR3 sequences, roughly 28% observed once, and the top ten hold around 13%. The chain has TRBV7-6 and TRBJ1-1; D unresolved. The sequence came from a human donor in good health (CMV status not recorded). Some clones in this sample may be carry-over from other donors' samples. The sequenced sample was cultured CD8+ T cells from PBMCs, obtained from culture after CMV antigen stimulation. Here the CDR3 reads CASSSQNGVRTEAFF. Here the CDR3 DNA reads TGTGCCAGCAGCTCCCAGAACGGGGTGCGCACTGAAGCTTTCTTT.